The present T cell receptor beta chain was sequenced within a study of blood T cell repertoires in COVID-19. As for the study in general: Donors in the United States, Italy and Spain gave samples during acute or convalescent COVID-19. PBMCs, B-cell-depleted T cells, or T cells were the source of the cDNA or gDNA that made up the material.

In the source study's methods: Estimates of nucleated cell counts were drawn from the amplification of reference gene primers. Clones were sequenced by immunoSEQ multiplex PCR, and TCRdb holds only the in-frame ones, with some missing. For V, J and clone size, that table is used; D and trimming come from the DNA. Of approximately 250,000 clones listed, 86% are singletons. The material sequenced was peripheral blood. The source of this sequence is a man aged 18 to 29 with active or convalescent COVID-19.

CDR3 nucleotide sequence: TGTGCCAGCAGCGCCAGGGAGGGCCTTGGTGAGCAGTTCTTC. Residues: CASSAREGLGEQFF. This chain links TRBV9 with TRBJ2-1; 7 nucleotides agree with TRBD2. V lost 3 bases to trimming and J lost 9 bases; unmatched junction nucleotides: 9. The V gene's germline CDR1 is SGDLS and CDR2 YYNGEE. The CDR3 is 14 residues long.